This T cell receptor (beta chain) was obtained from a study of T cell responses to AZD1222 COVID-19 vaccine. Study summary: Whether given at about 4 or about 12 weeks, second doses were pooled.

This table comes from immunoSEQ multiplex PCR, and its TCRdb copy is limited to in-frame clones, with some not included. This sample has 100,000 to 150,000 clones, with 80% to 90% found just once. This CDR3 spans 15 amino acids. Germline V gene lookup returns CDR1 SEHNR and CDR2 FQNEAQ (reference sequence). Trimming cost V 4 bases and J 3 bases, with 16 bases left between them. Study-wide results and limits: White British donors predominated, females outnumbered males, and clonal diversity was possibly underestimated.

Comment on this clone: The antigen remains undetermined.

This clonotype originated in an adult in good health. This sample comprised peripheral blood, obtained on day 0 of AZD1222 vaccination. This chain joins TRBV7-9 and TRBJ2-7, with a weak D call TRBD1 (6 bases). This CDR3 is CASSYSTGLSYEQYF. CDR3 DNA: TGTGCCAGCAGCTACTCAACAGGGCTGAGCTACGAGCAGTACTTC.